Below, 26 T cell receptor beta chains from the same sample are listed, as sequenced in a study of OX40 agonist ivuxolimab in advanced cancers. The repertoire was sequenced with immunoSEQ multiplex PCR; TCRdb's copy has only in-frame clones and lacks some. In the table there are tens of thousands of clones, about 88% of which are singletons. The material sequenced was CD4+ or CD8+ T cells sorted from blood, taken in a trial of the OX40 agonist ivuxolimab. These receptor sequences come from an adult with an advanced solid tumor such as melanoma, head and neck, liver or kidney cancer.

This chain links TRBV7-2 with TRBJ2-1; 7 nucleotides agree with TRBD2. This CDR3 region has 11 residues. The germline gives CDR1 SGHTA, CDR2 FQGNSA. The J segment lost 15 bases and the V segment lost 4 bases, leaving 6 bases of the junction unmatched. CDR3: CASSSRLAPFF. The CDR3 bases are TGTGCCAGCAGCTCCCGACTAGCACCGTTCTTC. The full variable domain, its missing parts supplied by reference TRBV7-2 and TRBJ2-1, is GAGVSQSPSNKVTEKGKDVELRCDPISGHTALYWYRQSLGQGLEFLIYFQGNSAPDKSGLPSDRFSAERTGGSVSTLTIQRTQQEDSAVYLCASSSRLAPFFGPGTRLTVL.

This chain joins TRBV29-1 and TRBJ2-1, with TRBD1 matching 7 bases. Germline V gives CDR1 SQVTM, CDR2 ANQGSEA. The CDR3 is 13 residues long. Trimming at V came to 7 bases and at J to 0 bases, leaving 3 bases not matched to a gene. The CDR3 DNA sequence: TGCAGCGGGAGACAGGGCTCCTACAATGAGCAGTTCTTC. Translated: CSGRQGSYNEQFF.

The rearrangement joins TRBV5-4 to TRBJ1-1, with 7 bases fitting TRBD1. The ends lost 4 bases at V and 4 bases at J; junction bases unmatched: 10. There are 15 residues in the CDR3. Germline V gene data show CDR1 as SGHNT and CDR2 as YYREEE (reference sequence). The CDR3 sequence is CASSPGRGQLTEAFF. DNA of the CDR3: TGTGCCAGCAGCCCGGGAAGGGGACAGCTCACTGAAGCTTTCTTT.

The genes are TRBV6-1 and TRBJ1-1; D uncertain. There are 14 residues in the CDR3. V lost 2 bases, J lost 3 bases, and 10 bases lay in between. Germline lookup yields CDR1 MNHNS and CDR2 SASEGT. The CDR3: CASSEWGRDTEAFF. The CDR3 DNA is TGTGCCAGCAGTGAATGGGGTAGGGACACTGAAGCTTTCTTT.

Comments on this clone: The sample has other DNA sequences that encode this CDR3 too. DNA for the CDR3: TGCAGTGCTAGACAGCAAGAGACCCAGTACTTC. Translating it yields CSARQQETQYF. V usage is TRBV20-1 and J usage is TRBJ2-5; D gene uncertain. Per germline, CDR1 DFQATT and CDR2 SNEGSKA (reference sequence). The germline V and J ends were trimmed by 2 bases and 2 bases, with 3 bases remaining between them. The CDR3 is 11 amino acids.

J is TRBJ2-7 and V is TRBV7-9, with 12 bases matching TRBD1. Looked up from germline, CDR1 is SEHNR and CDR2 is FQNEAQ (reference sequence). V lost 7 bases, J lost 5 bases, and 9 bases stayed unmatched. This CDR3 has 15 amino acids. CDR3 sequence: CASTSPGQGAHEQYF. The CDR3 DNA sequence: TGTGCCAGCACCTCCCCGGGACAGGGGGCCCACGAGCAGTACTTC.

The rearrangement links TRBV19 to TRBJ1-4; D is ambiguous. CDR1 is LNHDA, CDR2 SQIVND, per germline (reference sequence). V was pared by 6 bases and J by 5 bases, with 19 bases between. There are 16 residues in the CDR3. The CDR3 nucleotides read TGTGCCAGTAGGCCGGGCCGCCTTTGGGAGAATGAAAAACTGTTTTTT. Translating gives CASRPGRLWENEKLFF.

The CDR3 DNA reads TGCGCCAGCAGCTTTCTGACAGATACGCAGTATTTT. Its translation is CASSFLTDTQYF. The chain couples TRBV5-1 to TRBJ2-3; no definite D call. This CDR3 is 12 amino acids long. From germline, CDR1 is SGHRS and CDR2 YFSETQ. V was pared by 2 bases and J by 3 bases, with 4 bases between.

This clone appeared once. This chain joins TRBV27 and TRBJ2-3, with D perhaps matching TRBD1 (5 bases). The germline gives CDR1 MNHEY, CDR2 SMNVEV (reference sequence). The ends were cut back, 7 bases at V and 1 base at J, with 9 bases in the middle. The CDR3 has 13 amino acids. The CDR3 nucleotides read TGTGCCAGCAAACGCAGGGGCACAGATACGCAGTATTTT. Translated, it gives CASKRRGTDTQYF.

The V call is TRBV25-1, the J call TRBJ2-2; D is uncertain. CDR1 is MGHDK and CDR2 is SYGVNS in the germline V gene. With 2 bases removed from V and 6 bases from J, the gap between germline ends came to 13 bases. The CDR3 extends over 15 amino acids. CDR3 sequence: CASSENLVGAGELFF. The CDR3, as DNA: TGTGCCAGCAGTGAAAACCTAGTTGGCGCCGGGGAGCTGTTTTTT.

The chain uses TRBV14 and TRBJ2-1, with 14 positions matching TRBD2. The CDR3 totals 18 residues. The V and J ends lost 4 bases and 2 bases, in that order; junction bases with no gene match: 7. Germline values: CDR1 SGHDN, CDR2 FVKESK. CDR3 sequence (DNA): TGTGCCAGCAGCCCCTGGACTAGCGGGGGGTCAACCTACAATGAGCAGTTCTTC. Translated: CASSPWTSGGSTYNEQFF.

The V and J genes are TRBV15 and TRBJ1-1, with a weak D call TRBD1 (5 bases). Germline CDR1 and CDR2: LNHNV and YYDKDF (reference sequence). The CDR3 length is 14 residues. V was trimmed by 0 bases and J by 11 bases, leaving 16 bases between them. The chain's CDR3 is CATSRDQTVTAAFF. Written as DNA, the CDR3 is TGTGCCACCAGCAGAGACCAGACAGTCACGGCCGCTTTCTTT.

The genes are TRBV30 and TRBJ1-2, with TRBD1 identical over 8 bases. CDR1 GTSNPN and CDR2 SVGIG come from the germline V gene (reference sequence). Germline trimming cut 3 bases from V and 8 bases from J; bases unmatched to any gene: 8. There are 13 residues in the CDR3. The CDR3 protein is CAWSGQGPSGYTF. DNA for the CDR3: TGTGCCTGGAGCGGACAGGGCCCCTCCGGCTACACCTTC.

J is TRBJ2-1 and V is TRBV7-2; TRBD1 matches at 7 bases. CDR1 is SGHTA and CDR2 is FQGNSA in the germline V gene. The CDR3 consists of 14 residues. Unmatched junction bases numbered 6, after V lost 3 bases and J lost 7 bases. In nucleotides, the CDR3 is TGTGCCAGCAGCTTTGACAGGGTCCGTAATGAGCAGTTCTTC. It yields the protein CASSFDRVRNEQFF.

A few counts support this clone. J is TRBJ1-2 and V is TRBV29-1; D gene uncertain. V was trimmed by 6 bases and J by 5 bases, leaving 10 bases between them. Germline loops: CDR1 SQVTM, CDR2 ANQGSEA. The CDR3 has 11 amino acids. The CDR3 region has the DNA TGCAGCGTGGGCACCGTGTATGGCTACACCTTC. It yields the protein CSVGTVYGYTF.

The rearrangement uses TRBV19 and TRBJ1-2, with D unresolved. The V end lost 1 base, the J end lost 6 bases, and 12 bases lay between the germline ends. The germline CDR1 and CDR2 sequences are LNHDA and SQIVND (reference sequence). CDR3 size: 14 residues. CDR3 nucleotide sequence: TGTGCCAGTAGTATAGGGGGTTATATGGATGGCTACACCTTC. This gives the protein CASSIGGYMDGYTF.

CDR3 nucleotides: TGCGCCAGCAGCCATTACGCCGGGACAACCGGCAATGAGCAGTTCTTC. Its protein is CASSHYAGTTGNEQFF. This rearrangement joins TRBV4-1 to TRBJ2-1, with D maybe TRBD1 (6 bases). This CDR3 has 16 amino acids. Germline V gene lookup returns CDR1 MGHRA and CDR2 YSYEKL. V was shortened by 3 bases and J by 6 bases, with 18 bases between the two germline ends.

J is TRBJ2-1 and V is TRBV30; TRBD1 matches 7 bases. Germline-derived CDR1 and CDR2 are GTSNPN and SVGIG (reference sequence). Trimming cost V 2 bases and J 7 bases; bases outside gene matches: 8. The CDR3 is made up of 14 amino acids. CDR3 in amino acids: CAWSQDRLRNEQFF. The CDR3 DNA reads as TGTGCCTGGAGTCAGGACAGGCTCAGGAATGAGCAGTTCTTC.

The chain has TRBV28 and TRBJ2-5; D may be TRBD1 or TRBD2 (5 bases each). Germline assignment: CDR1 MDHEN and CDR2 SYDVKM. V shed 2 bases and J shed 2 bases, with 9 bases lying between them. This CDR3 is built from 14 residues. In DNA form, the CDR3 reads TGTGCCAGCAGTTTAGTCGGGGCACAAGAGACCCAGTACTTC. Encoded protein: CASSLVGAQETQYF.

Here the CDR3 DNA reads TGCAGCGTTGAACACCGGGCGGGGGTGAGCACAGATACGCAGTATTTT. The encoded protein is CSVEHRAGVSTDTQYF. The chain links TRBV29-1 to TRBJ2-3; 7 bases map to TRBD2. From germline, CDR1 is SQVTM and CDR2 ANQGSEA. With V trimmed by 2 bases and J by 0 bases, 8 bases remained unmatched. The length of the CDR3 is 16 residues.

The V call is TRBV6-5, the J call TRBJ1-5; TRBD1 is a possible D gene (6 bases). This CDR3 is built from 14 residues. Trimming removed 5 bases from V and 6 bases from J, with 14 bases in between. The germline V gene has CDR1 MNHEY and CDR2 SVGAGI. CDR3 coding DNA: TGTGCCAGCAGTCAACAGGGATTTGGTCAGCCCCAGCATTTT. Translation gives CASSQQGFGQPQHF.

The rearrangement joins TRBV30 to TRBJ2-5, with 12 bases aligning to TRBD1. Per germline, CDR1 GTSNPN and CDR2 SVGIG (reference sequence). V lost 2 bases and J lost 1; bases outside the gene matches: 8. This CDR3 has 17 residues. The CDR3: CAWSRGTGGTFQETQYF. Here the CDR3 DNA reads TGTGCCTGGAGTCGGGGGACAGGGGGCACGTTCCAAGAGACCCAGTACTTC.

This clone has just a few counts. The rearrangement uses TRBV5-1 and TRBJ1-6, with D unclear. Trimming took 4 bases from V and 7 from J, leaving 18 bases between them. The CDR3 covers 16 residues. Germline values: CDR1 SGHRS, CDR2 YFSETQ. DNA of the CDR3: TGCGCCAGCAGCCCCGTAGTGAGGGTGGGGAATTCACCCCTCCACTTT. Encoded protein: CASSPVVRVGNSPLHF.

The sample holds a few counts of this clone. This chain uses TRBV29-1 with TRBJ1-5, with D perhaps matching TRBD1 (5 bases). The CDR3 sequence is 15 residues long. Trimming stripped 4 bases from V and 2 bases from J, with 15 bases between. Germline V CDR1 and CDR2: SQVTM, ANQGSEA. CDR3 amino acids: CSVGDGLIGNQPQHF. In DNA form, the CDR3 reads TGCAGCGTTGGGGACGGATTGATAGGCAATCAGCCCCAGCATTTT. Drawing the rest from reference TRBV29-1 and TRBJ1-5, the complete variable domain is SAVISQKPSRDICQRGTSLTIQCQVDSQVTMMFWYRQQPGQSLTLIATANQGSEATYESGFVIDKFPISRPNLTFSTLTVSNMSPEDSSIYLCSVGDGLIGNQPQHFGDGTRLSIL.

V usage is TRBV4-1 and J usage is TRBJ2-2; 9 bases map to TRBD1. The CDR3 is 16 amino acids. CDR1 and CDR2 (germline): MGHRA, YSYEKL. Germline trimming cut 3 bases from V and 3 bases from J; bases unmatched to any gene: 5. In nucleotides, the CDR3 is TGCGCCAGCAGCCAGACGGGACAGGGTGACACCGGGGAGCTGTTTTTT. Protein: CASSQTGQGDTGELFF.

The genes are TRBV15 and TRBJ1-2; 8 nucleotides match TRBD1. The CDR3 length is 14 residues. The germline V gene encodes CDR1 LNHNV and CDR2 YYDKDF (reference sequence). Trimming cost V 5 bases and J 7 bases; bases outside gene matches: 9. The CDR3 reads CATSPDSGGSGYTF. CDR3 sequence (DNA): TGTGCCACCAGCCCAGATTCAGGGGGCAGTGGCTACACCTTC.